This entry describes one TCR beta chain. Its antigen is not identified. The data are from a study of CD8+ T cells in alopecia areata. The authors extracted RNA and reverse transcribed it into cDNA as the sequencing template. Measured with immunoSEQ multiplex PCR; TCRdb has only the in-frame clones, and not every one. Of around 190,000 clones listed, about 61% were seen once; the top ten hold roughly 5%. General study results and limits: Scalp sequencing captures resident alphabeta T cells of normal skin too. Higher clonality than in normal scalp was seen in lesional scalp, especially alopecia totalis/universalis.

The CDR3 totals 13 residues. Germline V CDR1 and CDR2: SGHDT, YYEEEE. V was clipped by 3 bases and J by 10 bases, with 11 bases between them. The sequenced material came from CD8+ T cells sorted from blood. The sequence was collected from a human donor in good health. The chain employs TRBV5-6 and TRBJ1-6; D is perhaps TRBD1 (5 bases). The DNA of the CDR3 is TGTGCCAGCAGCTCCGGGGGGAGGTCACCCCTCCACTTT. Translated: CASSSGGRSPLHF.